The entry that follows covers one TCR beta chain sequence. Antigen specificity is unknown. Amplification used 60 Vbeta primers and 13 Jbeta primers. This table comes from immunoSEQ multiplex PCR, and its TCRdb copy is limited to in-frame clones, with some not included. Here the sample spans roughly 100,000 clones, 76% being singletons. The CDR3 runs to 18 residues. The trim removed 2 bases at V and 0 bases at J, leaving 10 bases unmatched. Germline CDR1 reads LGHNA; CDR2 reads YNFKEQ. The data were taken from a study of cytomegalovirus exposure and HLA in healthy donors. Findings and caveats of the study: Most subjects' HLA-A and HLA-B alleles were reportedly predicted from TCR beta sequences. There was a cluster of highly shared sequence variants that was likely a sequencing artifact.

The chain employs TRBV4-2 and TRBJ2-1, with 7 nucleotides matching TRBD2. The TCR comes from a woman aged 18 to 35 in good health and CMV-seropositive. Sample: PBMCs. The DNA of the CDR3 is TGTGCCAGCAGCCAACGAATTAGCGGGTCGAGCTCCTACAATGAGCAGTTCTTC. Its translation: CASSQRISGSSSYNEQFF.